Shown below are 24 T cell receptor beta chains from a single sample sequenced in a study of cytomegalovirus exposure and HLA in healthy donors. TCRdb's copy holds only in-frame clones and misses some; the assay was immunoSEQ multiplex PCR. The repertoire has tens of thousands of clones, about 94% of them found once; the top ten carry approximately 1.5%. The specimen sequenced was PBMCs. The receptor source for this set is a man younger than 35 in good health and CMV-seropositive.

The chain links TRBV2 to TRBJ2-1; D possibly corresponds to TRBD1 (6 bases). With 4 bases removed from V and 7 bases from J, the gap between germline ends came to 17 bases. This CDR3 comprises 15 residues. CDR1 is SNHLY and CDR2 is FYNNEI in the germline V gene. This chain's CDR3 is CASSVVPGVRNEQFF. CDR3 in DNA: TGTGCCAGCAGTGTCGTCCCAGGGGTGAGAAATGAGCAGTTCTTC.

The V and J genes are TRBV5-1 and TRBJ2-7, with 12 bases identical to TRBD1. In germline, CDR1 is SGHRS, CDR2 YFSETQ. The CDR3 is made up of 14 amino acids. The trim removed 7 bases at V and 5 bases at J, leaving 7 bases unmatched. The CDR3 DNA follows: TGCGCCAGCGCATACGGGACAGGGGGCGACGAGCAGTACTTC. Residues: CASAYGTGGDEQYF. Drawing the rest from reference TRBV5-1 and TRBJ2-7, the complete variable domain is KAGVTQTPRYLIKTRGQQVTLSCSPISGHRSVSWYQQTPGQGLQFLFEYFSETQRNKGNFPGRFSGRQFSNSRSEMNVSTLELGDSALYLCASAYGTGGDEQYFGPGTRLTVT.

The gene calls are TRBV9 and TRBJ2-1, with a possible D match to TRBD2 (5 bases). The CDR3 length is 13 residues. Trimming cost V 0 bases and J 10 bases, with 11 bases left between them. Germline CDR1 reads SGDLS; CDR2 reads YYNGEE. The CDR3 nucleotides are TGTGCCAGCAGCGTAGTCGAGACGGGGGAGCAGTTCTTC. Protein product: CASSVVETGEQFF.

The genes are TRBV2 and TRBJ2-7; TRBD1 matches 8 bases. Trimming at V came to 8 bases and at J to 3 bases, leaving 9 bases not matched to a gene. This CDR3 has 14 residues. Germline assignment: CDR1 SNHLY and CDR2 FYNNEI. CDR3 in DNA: TGTGCCAGCTGGGCTGGGACAGGCGACTACGAGCAGTACTTC. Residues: CASWAGTGDYEQYF.

In DNA form, the CDR3 reads TGTGCCAGCGCCGGGACTGGGGGTGACAGCGAGCAGTACTTC. Encoded protein: CASAGTGGDSEQYF. The V and J genes are TRBV7-9 and TRBJ2-7, with D perhaps matching TRBD2 (6 bases). V lost 8 bases and J 6 bases, leaving 20 bases between the germline ends. The CDR3 runs 14 residues. From germline, CDR1 is SEHNR and CDR2 FQNEAQ (reference sequence).

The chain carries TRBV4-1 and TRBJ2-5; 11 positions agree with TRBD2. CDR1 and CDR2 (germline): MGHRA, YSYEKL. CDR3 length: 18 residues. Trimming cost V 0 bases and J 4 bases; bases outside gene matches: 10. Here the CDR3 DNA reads TGCGCCAGCAGCCAAGACCGCGCACTAGCGGGAGCAGGAGAGACCCAGTACTTC. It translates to CASSQDRALAGAGETQYF.

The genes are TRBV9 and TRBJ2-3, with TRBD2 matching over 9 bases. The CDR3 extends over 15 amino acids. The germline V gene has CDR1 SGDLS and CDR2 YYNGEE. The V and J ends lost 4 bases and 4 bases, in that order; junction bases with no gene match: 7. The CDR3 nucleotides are TGTGCCAGCAGCCCCGTAGCGGGAGAGGCAGATACGCAGTATTTT. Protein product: CASSPVAGEADTQYF.

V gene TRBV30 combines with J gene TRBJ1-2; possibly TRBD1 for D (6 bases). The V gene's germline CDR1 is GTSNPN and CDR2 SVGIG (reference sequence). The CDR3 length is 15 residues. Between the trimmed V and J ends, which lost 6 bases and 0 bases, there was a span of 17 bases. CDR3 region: CACTGRGASNYGYTF. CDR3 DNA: TGTGCCTGTACTGGGCGGGGGGCCTCTAACTATGGCTACACCTTC.

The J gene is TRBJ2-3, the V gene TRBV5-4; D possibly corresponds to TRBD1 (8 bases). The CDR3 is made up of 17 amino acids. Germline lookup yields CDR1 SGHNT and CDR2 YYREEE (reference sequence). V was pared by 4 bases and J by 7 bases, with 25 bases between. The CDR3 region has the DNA TGTGCCAGCAGCCCGGGGGGCGGCAGGGGGCGTTCCAATACGCAGTATTTT. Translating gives CASSPGGGRGRSNTQYF.

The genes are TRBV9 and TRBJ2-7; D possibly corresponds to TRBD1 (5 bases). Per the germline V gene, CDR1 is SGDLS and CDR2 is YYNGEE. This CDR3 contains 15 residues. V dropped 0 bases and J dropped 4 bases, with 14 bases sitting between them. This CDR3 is CASSVEGRAGYEQYF. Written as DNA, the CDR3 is TGTGCCAGCAGCGTAGAGGGCAGGGCCGGGTACGAGCAGTACTTC.

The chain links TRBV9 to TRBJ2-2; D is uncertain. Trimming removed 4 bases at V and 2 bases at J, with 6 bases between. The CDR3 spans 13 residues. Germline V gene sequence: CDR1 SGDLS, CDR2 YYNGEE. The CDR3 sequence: CASSPSNTGELFF. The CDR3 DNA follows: TGTGCCAGCAGCCCTAGTAACACCGGGGAGCTGTTTTTT.

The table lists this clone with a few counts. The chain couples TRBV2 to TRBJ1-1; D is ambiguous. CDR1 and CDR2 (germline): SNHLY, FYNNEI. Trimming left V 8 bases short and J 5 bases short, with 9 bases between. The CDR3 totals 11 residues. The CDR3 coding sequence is TGTGCCAGCCGACTCGGGACTGAAGCTTTCTTT. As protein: CASRLGTEAFF.

DNA for the CDR3: TGTGCCAGCAGCTTATGGGACAGGGTCGGGCAGTACTTC. Encoded protein: CASSLWDRVGQYF. J is TRBJ2-7 and V is TRBV5-5, with 9 bases identical to TRBD1. The trim removed 2 bases at V and 9 bases at J, leaving 6 bases unmatched. Germline lookup yields CDR1 SGHKS and CDR2 YYEKEE (reference sequence). The CDR3 has 13 residues.

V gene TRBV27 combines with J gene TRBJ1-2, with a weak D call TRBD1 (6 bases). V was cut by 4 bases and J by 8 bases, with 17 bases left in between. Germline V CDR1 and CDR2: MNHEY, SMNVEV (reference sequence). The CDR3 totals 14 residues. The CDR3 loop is CASSSGHTYRGYTF. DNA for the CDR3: TGTGCCAGCAGTTCGGGACATACCTATAGAGGCTACACCTTC.

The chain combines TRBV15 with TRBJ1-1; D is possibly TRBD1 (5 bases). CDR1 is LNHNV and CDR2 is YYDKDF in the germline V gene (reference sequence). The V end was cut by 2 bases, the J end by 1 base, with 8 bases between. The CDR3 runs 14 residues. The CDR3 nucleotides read TGTGCCACCAGCAGAAGGAGGGGGAACACTGAAGCTTTCTTT. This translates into CATSRRRGNTEAFF.

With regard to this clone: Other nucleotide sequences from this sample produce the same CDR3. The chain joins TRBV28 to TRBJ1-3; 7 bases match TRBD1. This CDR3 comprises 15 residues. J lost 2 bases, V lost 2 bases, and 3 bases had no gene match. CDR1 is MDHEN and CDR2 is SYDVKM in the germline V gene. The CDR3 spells CASSLDRVTGNTIYF. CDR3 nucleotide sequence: TGTGCCAGCAGTTTAGACAGGGTTACTGGAAACACCATATATTTT.

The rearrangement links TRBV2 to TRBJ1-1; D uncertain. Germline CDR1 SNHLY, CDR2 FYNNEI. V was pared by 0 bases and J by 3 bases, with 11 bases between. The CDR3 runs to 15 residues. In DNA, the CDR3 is TGTGCCAGCAGTGAAGCGCTTCGTCGAGACACTGAAGCTTTCTTT. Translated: CASSEALRRDTEAFF.

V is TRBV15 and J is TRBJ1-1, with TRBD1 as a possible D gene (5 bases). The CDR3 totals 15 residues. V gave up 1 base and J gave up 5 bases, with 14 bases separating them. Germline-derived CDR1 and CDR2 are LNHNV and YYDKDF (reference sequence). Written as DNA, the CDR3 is TGTGCCACCAGCAGAGTTATCCGGGGGGGGACTGAAGCTTTCTTT. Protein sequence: CATSRVIRGGTEAFF.

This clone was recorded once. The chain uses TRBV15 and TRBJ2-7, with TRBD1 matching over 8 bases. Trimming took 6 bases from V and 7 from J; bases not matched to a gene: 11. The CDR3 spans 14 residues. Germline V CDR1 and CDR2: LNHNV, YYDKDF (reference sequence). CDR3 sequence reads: CATSPSQGAKEQYF. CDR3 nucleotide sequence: TGTGCCACCAGTCCCTCCCAGGGGGCGAAAGAGCAGTACTTC.

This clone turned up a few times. CDR3 sequence: CSVALELYEQYF. The CDR3 nucleotides read TGCAGCGTTGCTCTAGAGCTCTACGAGCAGTACTTC. The V call is TRBV29-1, the J call TRBJ2-7; D gene unclear. Germline values: CDR1 SQVTM, CDR2 ANQGSEA. The V gene lost 4 bases and the J gene lost 3 bases, with 10 bases spanning the gap. The CDR3 length is 12 residues.

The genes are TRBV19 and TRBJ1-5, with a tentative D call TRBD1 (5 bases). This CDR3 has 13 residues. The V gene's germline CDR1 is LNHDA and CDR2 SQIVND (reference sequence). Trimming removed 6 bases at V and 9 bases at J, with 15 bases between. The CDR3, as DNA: TGTGCCAGTAGCCTCGGGGGTTCGAGGCCCCAGCATTTT. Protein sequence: CASSLGGSRPQHF.

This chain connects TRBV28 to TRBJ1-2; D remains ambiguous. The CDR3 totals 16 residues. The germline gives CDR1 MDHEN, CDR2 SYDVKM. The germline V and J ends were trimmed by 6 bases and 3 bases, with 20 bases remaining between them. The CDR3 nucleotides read TGTGCCAGCAGGACAACAAGACCTGACGAAGACTATGGCTACACCTTC. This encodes CASRTTRPDEDYGYTF.

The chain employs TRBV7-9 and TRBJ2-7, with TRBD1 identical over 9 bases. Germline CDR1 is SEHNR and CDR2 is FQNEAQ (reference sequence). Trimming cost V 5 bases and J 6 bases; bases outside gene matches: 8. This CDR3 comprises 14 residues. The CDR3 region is CASSARTGVGEQYF. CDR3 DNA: TGTGCCAGCAGCGCACGGACAGGGGTTGGCGAGCAGTACTTC. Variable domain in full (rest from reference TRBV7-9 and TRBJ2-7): DTGVSQNPRHKITKRGQNVTFRCDPISEHNRLYWYRQTLGQGPEFLTYFQNEAQLEKSRLLSDRFSAERPKGSFSTLEIQRTEQGDSAMYLCASSARTGVGEQYFGPGTRLTVT.

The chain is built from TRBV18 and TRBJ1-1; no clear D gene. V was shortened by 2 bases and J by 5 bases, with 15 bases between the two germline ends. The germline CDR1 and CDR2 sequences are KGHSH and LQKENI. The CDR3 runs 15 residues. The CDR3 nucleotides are TGTGCCAGCTCACCAGGGAGGGCGGTAAGGACTGAAGCTTTCTTT. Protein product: CASSPGRAVRTEAFF.